This passage covers 19 T cell receptor beta chains from one sample sequenced in a study of CD8+ T cells in alopecia areata. After isolation, RNA underwent reverse transcription to generate cDNA as the sequencing template. Data came from immunoSEQ multiplex PCR; TCRdb stores just in-frame clones and leaves some out. The sample has around 120,000 clones, about three fifths seen once. Treatment in this sample: oral pan-JAK inhibitor, 5-10 mg twice daily. The sequencing here drew on CD8+ T cells sorted from blood, taken at week 4, from a patient treated with tofacitinib. These TCRs come from a human donor with alopecia areata.

The chain employs TRBV13 and TRBJ2-7; D may match TRBD1 or TRBD2 (5 bases each). This CDR3 has 12 amino acids. The V gene lost 5 bases and the J gene lost 3 bases, with 8 bases spanning the gap. Per the germline V gene, CDR1 is PRHDT and CDR2 is FYEKMQ (reference sequence). This CDR3 is CASSQGVYEQYF. The DNA of the CDR3 is TGTGCCAGCAGCCAGGGAGTCTACGAGCAGTACTTC. The entire variable domain, with the rest obtained from reference TRBV13 and TRBJ2-7, is as follows: AAGVIQSPRHLIKEKRETATLKCYPIPRHDTVYWYQQGPGQDPQFLISFYEKMQSDKGSIPDRFSAQQFSDYHSELNMSSLELGDSALYFCASSQGVYEQYFGPGTRLTVT.

V gene TRBV2 combines with J gene TRBJ1-4, with 12 positions matching TRBD1. The J segment lost 8 bases and the V segment lost 6 bases, leaving 10 bases of the junction unmatched. The germline V gene has CDR1 SNHLY and CDR2 FYNNEI. The CDR3 runs 16 residues. The CDR3 loop reads CASRAGTGGEGEKLFF. The CDR3 coding sequence is TGTGCCAGCAGGGCCGGGACAGGGGGCGAGGGGGAAAAACTGTTTTTT.

This clone was observed a few times. This chain uses TRBV30 with TRBJ2-5; 7 bases align to TRBD1. CDR3 length: 15 residues. The V gene end was trimmed by 1 base and the J gene end by 5 bases; junction bases not matched to a gene: 10. Germline V gives CDR1 GTSNPN, CDR2 SVGIG (reference sequence). The CDR3 region is CAWSDRTGFGETQYF. CDR3 DNA: TGTGCCTGGAGTGACAGGACAGGCTTTGGGGAGACCCAGTACTTC.

The CDR3 sequence: CASTLGGNQPQHF. In nucleotides, the CDR3 is TGTGCCAGCACCCTAGGTGGCAATCAGCCCCAGCATTTT. The chain couples TRBV7-8 to TRBJ1-5; D is uncertain. CDR1 and CDR2 (germline): SGHVS, FQNEAQ. The V end lost 7 bases, the J end lost 2 bases, and 9 bases lay between the germline ends. The CDR3 has 13 residues.

V gene TRBV30 combines with J gene TRBJ2-3, with 8 bases matching TRBD2. This CDR3 contains 15 residues. The ends lost 2 bases at V and 3 bases at J; junction bases unmatched: 7. The V gene's germline CDR1 is GTSNPN and CDR2 SVGIG (reference sequence). In nucleotides, the CDR3 is TGTGCCTGGAGTCCAACGGGGGGGAAGACAGATACGCAGTATTTT. Amino acids: CAWSPTGGKTDTQYF.

V usage is TRBV2 and J usage is TRBJ1-1; D is uncertain. This CDR3 region has 14 residues. Germline values: CDR1 SNHLY, CDR2 FYNNEI. Trimming left V 2 bases short and J 6 bases short, with 13 bases between. CDR3 sequence reads: CASSELSPGAEAFF. The CDR3 DNA follows: TGTGCCAGCAGTGAATTAAGCCCCGGGGCTGAAGCTTTCTTT.

V is TRBV30 and J is TRBJ1-4; 9 bases are a match to TRBD1. Germline CDR1 reads GTSNPN; CDR2 reads SVGIG (reference sequence). With V trimmed by 1 base and J by 6 bases, 0 bases remained unmatched. The CDR3 consists of 13 residues. CDR3 in DNA: TGTGCCTGGAGTGGGACAGGGGATGAAAAACTGTTTTTT. Its protein product is CAWSGTGDEKLFF.

This chain connects TRBV28 to TRBJ1-5; TRBD1 matches 10 bases. This CDR3 comprises 15 residues. The V and J ends lost 7 bases and 4 bases, in that order; junction bases with no gene match: 7. CDR1 is MDHEN, CDR2 SYDVKM, per germline. The CDR3 DNA is TGTGCCAGCACCCCAGGGACAGGGGTTAATCAGCCCCAGCATTTT. Amino acid sequence: CASTPGTGVNQPQHF.

The V gene is TRBV30, the J gene TRBJ2-3, with 13 bases aligning to TRBD2. Germline V CDR1 and CDR2: GTSNPN, SVGIG (reference sequence). The CDR3 length is 13 residues. Losses at the gene ends were 5 bases for V and 6 bases for J; bases not matched to a gene: 2. CDR3: CAWGTSGDDTQYF. Written as DNA, the CDR3 is TGTGCCTGGGGGACTAGCGGGGATGATACGCAGTATTTT.

In this sample, this clone turned up a few times. The rearrangement uses TRBV28 and TRBJ1-1; a possible D gene is TRBD1 (5 bases). The CDR3 covers 15 residues. V was pared by 3 bases and J by 1 base, with 12 bases between. The germline CDR1 and CDR2 sequences are MDHEN and SYDVKM. CDR3 amino acids: CASSLGVAANTEAFF. The DNA for the CDR3 is TGTGCCAGCAGTTTGGGGGTAGCAGCGAACACTGAAGCTTTCTTT.

The chain combines TRBV4-3 with TRBJ2-7; D remains unclear. The germline V and J ends were trimmed by 0 bases and 0 bases, with 6 bases remaining between them. This CDR3 spans 14 amino acids. Looked up from germline, CDR1 is LGHNA and CDR2 is YSLEER. The CDR3 DNA reads TGCGCCAGCAGCCAAGATCCTACCTCCTACGAGCAGTACTTC. This sequence encodes CASSQDPTSYEQYF.

The DNA of the CDR3 is TGTGCCAGCAGCCACCCGCCGAAAAACATTCAGTACTTC. Translated: CASSHPPKNIQYF. The V and J genes are TRBV27 and TRBJ2-4, with D uncertain. Germline V gene data show CDR1 as MNHEY and CDR2 as SMNVEV (reference sequence). This CDR3 spans 13 amino acids. V lost 6 bases, J lost 4 bases, and 10 bases lay in between.

The chain carries TRBV2 and TRBJ2-3; D possibly uses TRBD1 or TRBD2 (5 bases each). V was pared by 4 bases and J by 0 bases, with 5 bases between. The germline gives CDR1 SNHLY, CDR2 FYNNEI. The CDR3 extends over 13 amino acids. This chain's CDR3 is CASSGDSTDTQYF. The CDR3 DNA follows: TGTGCCAGCAGTGGGGACAGCACAGATACGCAGTATTTT. Variable domain in full (rest from reference TRBV2 and TRBJ2-3): EPEVTQTPSHQVTQMGQEVILRCVPISNHLYFYWYRQILGQKVEFLVSFYNNEISEKSEIFDDQFSVERPDGSNFTLKIRSTKLEDSAMYFCASSGDSTDTQYFGPGTRLTVL.

This chain connects TRBV29-1 to TRBJ1-2; maybe TRBD1 (6 bases). Trimming pared 4 bases from V and 6 bases from J, leaving 18 bases between. The length of the CDR3 is 14 residues. Germline V gives CDR1 SQVTM, CDR2 ANQGSEA. CDR3 nucleotide sequence: TGCAGCGTTGTGGGAGGGGGACGGACTGATGGCTACACCTTC. It specifies CSVVGGGRTDGYTF.

This clone showed up just a few times. This rearrangement joins TRBV29-1 to TRBJ2-5; 10 positions match TRBD2. Germline CDR1 SQVTM, CDR2 ANQGSEA. The CDR3 contains 16 residues. V lost 1 base, J lost 5 bases, and 10 bases stayed unmatched. The CDR3, as DNA: TGCAGCGTTGAAGCCCCTGAGCGGGGGGGCCAGGAGACCCAGTACTTC. Translation gives CSVEAPERGGQETQYF.

In its sample, this clone was seen a few times. The gene calls are TRBV7-9 and TRBJ2-7; D gene uncertain. Trimming took 5 bases from V and 0 from J, leaving 8 bases between them. From germline, CDR1 is SEHNR and CDR2 FQNEAQ (reference sequence). The length of the CDR3 is 13 residues. For the CDR3, the DNA is TGTGCCAGCAGCCGTCCCAGCTCCTACGAGCAGTACTTC. Its protein product is CASSRPSSYEQYF.

The V call is TRBV25-1, the J call TRBJ1-6, with D perhaps matching TRBD1 (6 bases). Germline CDR1 is MGHDK and CDR2 is SYGVNS. The length of the CDR3 is 15 residues. The V gene lost 2 bases and the J gene lost 6 bases, with 11 bases spanning the gap. The CDR3 loop is CASSEIGTINSPLHF. The CDR3 DNA reads TGTGCCAGCAGTGAAATCGGGACAATTAATTCACCCCTCCACTTT.

The chain uses TRBV6-5 and TRBJ2-5; D possibly uses TRBD1 or TRBD2 (5 bases each). V was trimmed by 0 bases and J by 4 bases, leaving 12 bases between them. CDR1 is MNHEY, CDR2 SVGAGI, per germline. The CDR3 totals 15 residues. CDR3 loop: CASSYSIGGLETQYF. CDR3 nucleotides: TGTGCCAGCAGTTACTCGATTGGGGGTCTAGAGACCCAGTACTTC.

Only a few counts were recorded for this clone. The V gene is TRBV19, the J gene TRBJ2-5; 12 bases are shared with TRBD2. The CDR3 is 16 amino acids. Germline V lookup: CDR1 LNHDA, CDR2 SQIVND (reference sequence). With 4 bases clipped from V and 1 base from J, the junction kept 4 bases outside the gene matches. The DNA of the CDR3 is TGTGCCAGTAGTACTCCGACTAGCGGGGGCCAAGAGACCCAGTACTTC. This sequence encodes CASSTPTSGGQETQYF.